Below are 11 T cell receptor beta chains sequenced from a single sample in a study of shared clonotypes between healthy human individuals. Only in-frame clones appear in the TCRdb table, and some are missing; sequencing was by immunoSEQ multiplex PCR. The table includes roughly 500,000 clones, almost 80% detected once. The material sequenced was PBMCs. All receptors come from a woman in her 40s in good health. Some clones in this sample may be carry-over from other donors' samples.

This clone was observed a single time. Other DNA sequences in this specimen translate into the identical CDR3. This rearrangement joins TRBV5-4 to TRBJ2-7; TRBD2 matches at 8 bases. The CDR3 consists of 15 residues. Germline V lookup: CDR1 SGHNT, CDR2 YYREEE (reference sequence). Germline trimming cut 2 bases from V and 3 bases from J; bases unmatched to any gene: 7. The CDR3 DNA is TGTGCCAGCAGCTTAGGTCTGGCGGGAGGCTACGAGCAGTACTTC. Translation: CASSLGLAGGYEQYF. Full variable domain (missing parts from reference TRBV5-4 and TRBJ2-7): ETGVTQSPTHLIKTRGQQVTLRCSSQSGHNTVSWYQQALGQGPQFIFQYYREEENGRGNFPPRFSGLQFPNYSSELNVNALELDDSALYLCASSLGLAGGYEQYFGPGTRLTVT.

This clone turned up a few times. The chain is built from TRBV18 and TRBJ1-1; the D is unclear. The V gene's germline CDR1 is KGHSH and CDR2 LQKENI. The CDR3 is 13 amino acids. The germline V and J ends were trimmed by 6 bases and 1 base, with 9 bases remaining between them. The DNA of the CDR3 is TGTGCCAGCTCCATGCTAGGGAACACTGAAGCTTTCTTT. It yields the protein CASSMLGNTEAFF.

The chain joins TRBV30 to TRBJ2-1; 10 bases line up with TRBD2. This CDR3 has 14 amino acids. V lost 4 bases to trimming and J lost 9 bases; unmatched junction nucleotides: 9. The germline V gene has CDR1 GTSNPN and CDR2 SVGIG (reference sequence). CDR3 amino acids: CAWKASGRGGEQFF. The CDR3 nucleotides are TGTGCCTGGAAGGCTAGCGGGAGAGGTGGTGAGCAGTTCTTC.

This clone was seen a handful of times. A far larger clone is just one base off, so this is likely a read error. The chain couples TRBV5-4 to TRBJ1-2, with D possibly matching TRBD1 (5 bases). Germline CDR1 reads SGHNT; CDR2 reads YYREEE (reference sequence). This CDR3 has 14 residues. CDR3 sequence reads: CASSLQVGGYGCTF. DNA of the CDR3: TGTGCCAGCAGCTTGCAGGTTGGGGGATACGGCTGCACCTTC.

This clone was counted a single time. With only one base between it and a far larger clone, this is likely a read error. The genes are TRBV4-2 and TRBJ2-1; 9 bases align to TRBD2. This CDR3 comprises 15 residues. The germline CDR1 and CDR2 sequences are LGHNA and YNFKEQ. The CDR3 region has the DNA TGTGCCAGCAGCCAAGATAGCGGGAGTCATAATGAGCGGTTCTTC. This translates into CASSQDSGSHNERFF.

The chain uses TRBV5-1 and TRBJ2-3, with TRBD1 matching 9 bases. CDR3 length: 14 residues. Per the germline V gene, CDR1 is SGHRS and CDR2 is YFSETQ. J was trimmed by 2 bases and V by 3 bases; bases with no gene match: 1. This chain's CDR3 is CASSWDRATDTQYF. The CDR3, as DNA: TGCGCCAGCAGCTGGGACAGGGCCACAGATACGCAGTATTTT.

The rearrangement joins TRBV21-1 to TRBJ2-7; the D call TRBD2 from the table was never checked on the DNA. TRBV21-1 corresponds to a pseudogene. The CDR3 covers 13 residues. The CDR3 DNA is TGTGCCAGCAGCAAAGGGGGAGGTTGTGAGCAGTACTTC. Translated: CASSKGGGCEQYF.

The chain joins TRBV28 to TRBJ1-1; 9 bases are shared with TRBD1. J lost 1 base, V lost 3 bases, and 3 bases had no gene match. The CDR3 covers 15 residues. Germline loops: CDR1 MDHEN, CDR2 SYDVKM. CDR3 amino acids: CASSFYRGRNTEAFF. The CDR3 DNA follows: TGTGCCAGCAGTTTTTACAGGGGGCGGAACACTGAAGCTTTCTTT.

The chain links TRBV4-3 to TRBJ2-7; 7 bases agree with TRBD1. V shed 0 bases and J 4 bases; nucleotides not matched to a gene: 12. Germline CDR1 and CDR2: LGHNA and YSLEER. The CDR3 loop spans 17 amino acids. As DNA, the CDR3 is TGCGCCAGCAGCCAAGATACGGCCAGGGGGAATTCTTACGAGCAGTACTTC. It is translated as CASSQDTARGNSYEQYF.

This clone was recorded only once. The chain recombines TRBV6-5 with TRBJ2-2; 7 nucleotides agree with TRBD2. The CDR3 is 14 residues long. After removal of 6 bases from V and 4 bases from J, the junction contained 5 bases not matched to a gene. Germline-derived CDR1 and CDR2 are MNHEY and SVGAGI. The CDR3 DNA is TGTGCCAGCAGGGGGGGGACGGTCACCGGGGAGCTGTTTTTT. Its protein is CASRGGTVTGELFF.

CDR3 nucleotides: TGTGCCAGCAGCCCTGGACAGGCGAGAGAGCAGTACTTC. This gives the protein CASSPGQAREQYF. V is TRBV2 and J is TRBJ2-7; 7 bases align to TRBD1. The CDR3 runs 13 residues. CDR1 is SNHLY and CDR2 is FYNNEI in the germline V gene. The V and J ends lost 6 bases and 7 bases, in that order; junction bases with no gene match: 9.